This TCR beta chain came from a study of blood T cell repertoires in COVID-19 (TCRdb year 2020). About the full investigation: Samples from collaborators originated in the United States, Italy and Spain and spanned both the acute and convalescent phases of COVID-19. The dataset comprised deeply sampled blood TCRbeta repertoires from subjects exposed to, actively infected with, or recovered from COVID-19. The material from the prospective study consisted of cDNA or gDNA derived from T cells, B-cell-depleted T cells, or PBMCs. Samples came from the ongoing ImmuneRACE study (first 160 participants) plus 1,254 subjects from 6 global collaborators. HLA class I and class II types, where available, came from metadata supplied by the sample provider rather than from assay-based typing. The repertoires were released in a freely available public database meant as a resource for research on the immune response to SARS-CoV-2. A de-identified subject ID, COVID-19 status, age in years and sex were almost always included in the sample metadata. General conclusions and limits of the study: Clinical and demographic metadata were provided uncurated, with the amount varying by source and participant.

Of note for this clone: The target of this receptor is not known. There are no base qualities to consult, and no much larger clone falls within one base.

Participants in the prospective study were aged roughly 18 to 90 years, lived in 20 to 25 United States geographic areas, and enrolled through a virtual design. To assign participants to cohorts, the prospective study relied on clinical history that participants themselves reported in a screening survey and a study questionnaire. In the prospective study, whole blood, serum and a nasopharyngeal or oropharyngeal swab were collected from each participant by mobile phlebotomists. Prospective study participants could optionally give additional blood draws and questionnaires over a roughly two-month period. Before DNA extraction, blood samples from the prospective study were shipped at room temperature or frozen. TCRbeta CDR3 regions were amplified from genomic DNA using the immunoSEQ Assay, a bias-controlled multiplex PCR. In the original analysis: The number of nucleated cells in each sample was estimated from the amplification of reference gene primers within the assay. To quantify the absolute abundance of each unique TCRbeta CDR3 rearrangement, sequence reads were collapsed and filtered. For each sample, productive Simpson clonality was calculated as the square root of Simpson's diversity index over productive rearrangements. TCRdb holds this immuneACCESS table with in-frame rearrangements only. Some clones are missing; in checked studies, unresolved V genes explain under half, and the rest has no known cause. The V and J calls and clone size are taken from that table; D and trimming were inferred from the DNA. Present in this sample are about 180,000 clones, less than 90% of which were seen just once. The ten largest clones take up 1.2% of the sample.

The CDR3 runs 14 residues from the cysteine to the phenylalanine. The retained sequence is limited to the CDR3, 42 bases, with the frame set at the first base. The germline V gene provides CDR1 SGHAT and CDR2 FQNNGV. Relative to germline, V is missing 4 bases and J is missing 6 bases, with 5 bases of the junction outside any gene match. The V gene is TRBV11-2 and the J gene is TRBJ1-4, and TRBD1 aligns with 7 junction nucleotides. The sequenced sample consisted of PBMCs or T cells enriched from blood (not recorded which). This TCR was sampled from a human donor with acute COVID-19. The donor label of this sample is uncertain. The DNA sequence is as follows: TGTGCCAGCAGCTCCTTGGACAGGCATGAAAAACTGTTTTTT. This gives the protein CASSSLDRHEKLFF.